Ten or more counts support the clone carrying this T cell receptor beta chain. The antigen is unknown. The read halts 3 residues ahead of the CDR3 end, with the missing end drawn from the germline J gene. This specimen belongs to a study of T cell clonality in common variable immunodeficiency. Trimming took 6 bases from V and 4 from J, leaving 10 bases between them. This CDR3 comprises 13 residues. The V gene's germline CDR1 is MNHEY and CDR2 SMNVEV (reference sequence). Findings and limits, study-wide: Common variable immunodeficiency TCR beta sequences reportedly had fewer deletions and N-nucleotide insertions. Shared TCRbeta clones were fewer between CVID subjects than controls.

The protocol was immunoSEQ multiplex PCR, while the TCRdb copy is restricted to in-frame clones and leaves out a portion. The sample is made up of about 2,500 clones, none counted only once. The gene calls are TRBV27 and TRBJ2-1; D gene unclear. This TCR was recovered from a human donor with common variable immunodeficiency. The sample taken for sequencing was peripheral blood mononuclear cells. CDR3 protein: CASRPLGYNEQFF. Incomplete CDR3 DNA: TGTGCCAGCAGACCGCTCGGTTACAATGAG.